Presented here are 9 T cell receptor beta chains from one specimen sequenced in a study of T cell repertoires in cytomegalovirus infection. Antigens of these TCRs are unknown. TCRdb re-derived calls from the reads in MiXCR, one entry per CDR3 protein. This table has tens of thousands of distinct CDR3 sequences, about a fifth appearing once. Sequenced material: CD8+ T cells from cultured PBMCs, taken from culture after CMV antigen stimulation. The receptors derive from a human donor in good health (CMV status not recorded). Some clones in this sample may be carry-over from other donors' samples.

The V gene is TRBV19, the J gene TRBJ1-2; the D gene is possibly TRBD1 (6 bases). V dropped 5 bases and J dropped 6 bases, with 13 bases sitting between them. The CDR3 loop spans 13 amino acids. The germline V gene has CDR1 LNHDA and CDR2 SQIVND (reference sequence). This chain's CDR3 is CASSLGQMDGYTF. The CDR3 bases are TGTGCCAGTAGTTTGGGACAAATGGATGGCTACACCTTC.

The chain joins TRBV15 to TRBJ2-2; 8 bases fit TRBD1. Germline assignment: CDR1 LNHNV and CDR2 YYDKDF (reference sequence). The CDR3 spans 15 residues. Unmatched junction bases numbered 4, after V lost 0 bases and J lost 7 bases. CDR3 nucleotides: TGTGCCACCAGCAGAGACAGGGGGCTGAGCGGGGAGCTGTTTTTT. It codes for CATSRDRGLSGELFF. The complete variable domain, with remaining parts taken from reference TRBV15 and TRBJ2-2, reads DAMVIQNPRYQVTQFGKPVTLSCSQTLNHNVMYWYQQKSSQAPKLLFHYYDKDFNNEADTPDNFQSRRPNTSFCFLDIRSPGLGDTAMYLCATSRDRGLSGELFFGEGSRLTVL.

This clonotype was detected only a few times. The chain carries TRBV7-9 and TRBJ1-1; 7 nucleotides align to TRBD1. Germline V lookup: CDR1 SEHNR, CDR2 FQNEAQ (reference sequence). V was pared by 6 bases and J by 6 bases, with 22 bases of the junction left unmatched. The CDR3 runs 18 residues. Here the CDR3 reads CASRTDRVVGGIYSEAFF. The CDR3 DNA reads TGTGCCAGCAGGACCGACAGGGTGGTAGGGGGCATTTATTCTGAAGCTTTCTTT.

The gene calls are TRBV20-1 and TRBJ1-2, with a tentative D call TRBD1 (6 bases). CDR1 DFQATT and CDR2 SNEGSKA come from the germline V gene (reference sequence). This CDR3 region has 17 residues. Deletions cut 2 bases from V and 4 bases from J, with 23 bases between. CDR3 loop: CSARIPRTRGASYGYTF. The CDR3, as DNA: TGCAGTGCTAGAATTCCCAGAACGAGGGGGGCCAGCTATGGCTACACCTTC.

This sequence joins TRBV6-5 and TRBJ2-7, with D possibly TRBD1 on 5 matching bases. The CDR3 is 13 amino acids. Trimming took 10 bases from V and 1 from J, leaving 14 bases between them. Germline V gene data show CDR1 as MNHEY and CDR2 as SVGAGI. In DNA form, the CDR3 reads TGTGCCACTAACCCGGCAGGGTCCTACGAGCAGTACTTC. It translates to CATNPAGSYEQYF.

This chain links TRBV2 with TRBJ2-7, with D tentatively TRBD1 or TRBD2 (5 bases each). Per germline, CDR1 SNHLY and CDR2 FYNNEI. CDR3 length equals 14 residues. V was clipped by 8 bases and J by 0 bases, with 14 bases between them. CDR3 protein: CASDTGTNSYEQYF. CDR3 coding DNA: TGTGCCAGCGATACTGGGACCAACTCCTACGAGCAGTACTTC.

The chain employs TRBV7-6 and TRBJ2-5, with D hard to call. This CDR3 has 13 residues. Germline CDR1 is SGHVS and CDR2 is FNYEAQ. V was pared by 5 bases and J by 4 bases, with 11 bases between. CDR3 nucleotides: TGTGCCAGCAGCCGGGCCTCATCAGAGACCCAGTACTTC. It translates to CASSRASSETQYF.

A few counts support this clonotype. The chain's CDR3 is CASSPNRGGTGELFF. The CDR3, as DNA: TGTGCCAGCAGCCCTAACAGGGGGGGCACCGGGGAGCTGTTTTTT. V is TRBV11-3 and J is TRBJ2-2; D may be TRBD1 (8 bases). From germline, CDR1 is SGHNT and CDR2 YENEEA. Between the trimmed V and J ends, which lost 5 bases and 4 bases, there was a span of 14 bases. CDR3 length equals 15 residues.

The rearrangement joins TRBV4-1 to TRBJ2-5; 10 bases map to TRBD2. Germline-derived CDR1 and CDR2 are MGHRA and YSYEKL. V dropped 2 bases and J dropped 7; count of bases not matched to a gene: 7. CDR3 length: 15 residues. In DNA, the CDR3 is TGCGCCAGCAGCCAACGTCTAGCGGGAGAAGGGACCCAGTACTTC. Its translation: CASSQRLAGEGTQYF.